Shown below are 20 T cell receptor beta chains from a single sample sequenced in a study of radiotherapy plus CTLA-4 blockade in lung cancer. Sequenced by immunoSEQ multiplex PCR; TCRdb stores in-frame clones only, minus some. This sample has tens of thousands of clones; about 77% occur once, and the top ten carry about 2.4%. The material sequenced was peripheral blood, taken from a patient treated with radiotherapy plus ipilimumab. These receptors were taken from a human donor with non-small cell lung cancer whose response to radiotherapy plus ipilimumab could not be evaluated.

This clone has only one observation. The CDR3 spells CASSRKGTGPYEQYF. CDR3 coding DNA: TGTGCCAGCAGCCGGAAAGGGACAGGGCCCTACGAGCAGTACTTC. The chain has TRBV14 and TRBJ2-7; TRBD1 agrees at 9 bases. J gave up 2 bases and V 4 bases, and 6 bases lay outside the gene matches. Germline V gene sequence: CDR1 SGHDN, CDR2 FVKESK. The CDR3 runs to 15 residues.

This clone has a handful of counts. This chain uses TRBV7-8 with TRBJ2-7; 7 nucleotides align to TRBD2. Germline V CDR1 and CDR2: SGHVS, FQNEAQ. The V segment lost 3 bases and the J segment 4 bases; nucleotides outside the gene matches: 9. The CDR3 is 15 amino acids. The DNA for the CDR3 is TGTGCCAGCAGCTTGATGGGGGGGGTATTTTACGAGCAGTACTTC. Protein product: CASSLMGGVFYEQYF. The entire variable domain, with the rest obtained from reference TRBV7-8 and TRBJ2-7, is as follows: GAGVSQSPRYKVAKRGQDVALRCDPISGHVSLFWYQQALGQGPEFLTYFQNEAQLDKSGLPSDRFFAERPEGSVSTLKIQRTQQEDSAVYLCASSLMGGVFYEQYFGPGTRLTVT.

The rearrangement uses TRBV6-5 and TRBJ1-6; 7 positions agree with TRBD1. Trimming took 6 bases from V and 7 from J; bases not matched to a gene: 6. The CDR3 is made up of 14 amino acids. CDR1 MNHEY and CDR2 SVGAGI come from the germline V gene. This CDR3 reads CASRPGQKNSPLHF. CDR3 bases: TGTGCCAGCAGACCGGGACAGAAGAATTCACCCCTCCACTTT.

The chain couples TRBV7-9 to TRBJ2-2; 7 bases map to TRBD1. Germline lookup yields CDR1 SEHNR and CDR2 FQNEAQ (reference sequence). The J segment lost 5 bases and the V segment lost 0 bases, leaving 3 bases of the junction unmatched. There are 15 residues in the CDR3. The CDR3 sequence: CASSLAGGWTGELFF. The CDR3 nucleotides are TGTGCCAGCAGCTTAGCAGGGGGCTGGACCGGGGAGCTGTTTTTT.

CDR3 DNA: TGTGCCAGCACTACAAGCCGGGGGGGTTCCTACGAGCAGTACTTC. It encodes CASTTSRGGSYEQYF. The rearrangement uses TRBV7-9 and TRBJ2-7; 8 positions agree with TRBD2. Germline CDR1 reads SEHNR; CDR2 reads FQNEAQ (reference sequence). CDR3 size: 15 residues. V gave up 7 bases and J gave up 1 base; unmatched junction bases: 9.

V is TRBV6-5 and J is TRBJ2-1; TRBD2 aligns across 7 bases. In germline, CDR1 is MNHEY, CDR2 SVGAGI. The CDR3 contains 14 residues. Trimming took 2 bases from V and 6 from J; bases not matched to a gene: 4. The CDR3 spells CASSYEREGNEQFF. The CDR3 DNA reads TGTGCCAGCAGTTACGAGAGGGAGGGCAATGAGCAGTTCTTC.

The chain employs TRBV20-1 and TRBJ1-2; TRBD1 agrees at 7 bases. Germline-derived CDR1 and CDR2 are DFQATT and SNEGSKA (reference sequence). CDR3 length equals 11 residues. For the CDR3, the DNA is TGCAGGACAGGGAACGGGTTTGGCTACACCTTC. Its protein product is CRTGNGFGYTF.

A single count supports this clone. The V and J genes are TRBV6-1 and TRBJ2-1, with 7 nucleotides matching TRBD1. This CDR3 has 18 residues. Germline trimming cut 3 bases from V and 7 bases from J; bases unmatched to any gene: 18. The germline CDR1 and CDR2 sequences are MNHNS and SASEGT. CDR3 nucleotides: TGTGCCAGCAGTGAGTTTTACGGGCAGGGGGTCTCTGGGAATGAGCAGTTCTTC. Its protein is CASSEFYGQGVSGNEQFF.

The CDR3 loop is CASSQGGGGRVNTEAFF. The CDR3 DNA reads TGCGCCAGCAGCCAAGGAGGGGGCGGGAGGGTGAACACTGAAGCTTTCTTT. V gene TRBV4-1 combines with J gene TRBJ1-1, with 7 bases fitting TRBD1. Germline loops: CDR1 MGHRA, CDR2 YSYEKL. The CDR3 extends over 17 amino acids. J was trimmed by 0 bases and V by 1 base; bases with no gene match: 8.

On this clone: Mismatch with germline at one junction end may stem from a read error. The chain combines TRBV6-1 with TRBJ1-1; D might be TRBD1 (5 bases). The V gene's germline CDR1 is MNHNS and CDR2 SASEGT. The CDR3 is 13 amino acids. CDR3 sequence (DNA): TGTGCCAGCAGGACAGTTTTGAACGCTGAAGCTTTCTTT. It encodes CASRTVLNAEAFF.

The chain uses TRBV6-1 and TRBJ1-1, with 7 bases matching TRBD1. V was clipped by 5 bases and J by 5 bases; unmatched bases: 8. This CDR3 comprises 14 residues. The germline V gene has CDR1 MNHNS and CDR2 SASEGT. The CDR3 DNA reads as TGTGCCAGCAGTTCGGGGGGGGGACAGACTGAAGCTTTCTTT. As protein: CASSSGGGQTEAFF.

This chain joins TRBV6-5 and TRBJ1-2; D may be TRBD1 (5 bases). The germline V gene has CDR1 MNHEY and CDR2 SVGAGI. V lost 7 bases, J lost 2 bases, and 17 bases lay in between. The CDR3 runs 15 residues. In nucleotides, the CDR3 is TGTGCCAGCAAGCCTAGGGGAATGAGAAACTATGGCTACACCTTC. Its translation: CASKPRGMRNYGYTF.

The chain joins TRBV6-5 to TRBJ2-7; 7 bases fit TRBD2. The CDR3 runs 14 residues. Germline V CDR1 and CDR2: MNHEY, SVGAGI. V was pared by 0 bases and J by 13 bases, with 12 bases of the junction left unmatched. The chain's CDR3 is CASSYSRVAGETYF. In nucleotides, the CDR3 is TGTGCCAGCAGTTACTCGAGGGTTGCGGGGGAGACTTACTTC.

V and J are TRBV25-1 and TRBJ1-1; maybe TRBD1 (5 bases). Trimming pared 3 bases from V and 3 bases from J, leaving 14 bases between. The CDR3 contains 15 residues. Germline V gene lookup returns CDR1 MGHDK and CDR2 SYGVNS. CDR3 amino acids: CASSDTRVFDTEAFF. DNA for the CDR3: TGTGCCAGCAGTGACACCAGGGTGTTCGACACTGAAGCTTTCTTT.

This sequence joins TRBV4-1 and TRBJ1-5; D not certain. With 4 bases removed from V and 4 bases from J, the gap between germline ends came to 14 bases. Germline CDR1 is MGHRA and CDR2 is YSYEKL. There are 15 residues in the CDR3. The CDR3 coding sequence is TGCGCCAGCAGCCTCCACACGGGTGCTAATCAGCCCCAGCATTTT. Translating gives CASSLHTGANQPQHF.

V and J are TRBV19 and TRBJ2-5, with a weak D call TRBD1 (6 bases). CDR1 and CDR2 from the germline V gene are LNHDA and SQIVND (reference sequence). Trimming cost V 7 bases and J 2 bases, with 14 bases left between them. The CDR3 has 14 residues. CDR3 amino acids: CASNLGTPQETQYF. For the CDR3, the DNA is TGTGCCAGTAATCTTGGGACACCTCAAGAGACCCAGTACTTC.

The chain uses TRBV28 and TRBJ2-1; TRBD1 agrees at 7 bases. Germline trimming cut 4 bases from V and 5 bases from J; bases unmatched to any gene: 2. This CDR3 has 13 amino acids. Germline values: CDR1 MDHEN, CDR2 SYDVKM. The CDR3, as DNA: TGTGCCAGCAGTTCGGGACAGAACAATGAGCAGTTCTTC. This encodes CASSSGQNNEQFF.

This clone has just one count. The chain carries TRBV4-1 and TRBJ2-2, with TRBD2 identical over 8 bases. V was pared by 6 bases and J by 4 bases, with 4 bases of the junction left unmatched. Germline CDR1 is MGHRA and CDR2 is YSYEKL. The CDR3 contains 14 residues. CDR3 DNA sequence: TGCGCCAGCAGAAGGCTAGCGGGCACCGGGGAGCTGTTTTTT. Protein sequence: CASRRLAGTGELFF.

The chain combines TRBV9 with TRBJ2-1; weak D call: TRBD2 (5 bases). The CDR3 is 13 residues long. V gave up 3 bases and J gave up 3 bases, with 7 bases separating them. CDR1 and CDR2 from the germline V gene are SGDLS and YYNGEE. CDR3 protein: CASSGEHYNEQFF. The CDR3 region has the DNA TGTGCCAGCAGCGGGGAGCACTACAATGAGCAGTTCTTC.

The chain combines TRBV9 with TRBJ2-7; D is undetermined. Looked up from germline, CDR1 is SGDLS and CDR2 is YYNGEE. The CDR3 contains 13 residues. The germline V and J ends were trimmed by 4 bases and 4 bases, with 12 bases remaining between them. CDR3 residues: CASSPSPAYEQYF. CDR3 coding DNA: TGTGCCAGCAGCCCAAGTCCAGCGTACGAGCAGTACTTC.